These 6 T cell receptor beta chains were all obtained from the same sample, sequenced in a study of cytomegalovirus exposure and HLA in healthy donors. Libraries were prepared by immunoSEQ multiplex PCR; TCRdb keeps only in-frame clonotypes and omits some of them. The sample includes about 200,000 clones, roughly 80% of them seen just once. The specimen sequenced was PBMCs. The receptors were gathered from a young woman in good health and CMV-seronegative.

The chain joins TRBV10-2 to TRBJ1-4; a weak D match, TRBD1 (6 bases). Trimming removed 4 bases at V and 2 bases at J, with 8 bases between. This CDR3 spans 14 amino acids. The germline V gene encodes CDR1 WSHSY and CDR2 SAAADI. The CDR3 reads CASSVRGTNEKLFF. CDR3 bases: TGCGCCAGCAGTGTCAGGGGCACTAATGAAAAACTGTTTTTT.

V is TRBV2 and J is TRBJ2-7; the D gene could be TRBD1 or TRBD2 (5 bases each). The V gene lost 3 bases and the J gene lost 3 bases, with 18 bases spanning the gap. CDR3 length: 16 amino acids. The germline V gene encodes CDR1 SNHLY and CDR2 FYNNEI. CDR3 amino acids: CASSDPTGRKDYEQYF. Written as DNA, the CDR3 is TGTGCCAGCAGTGACCCTACGGGACGGAAAGACTACGAGCAGTACTTC.

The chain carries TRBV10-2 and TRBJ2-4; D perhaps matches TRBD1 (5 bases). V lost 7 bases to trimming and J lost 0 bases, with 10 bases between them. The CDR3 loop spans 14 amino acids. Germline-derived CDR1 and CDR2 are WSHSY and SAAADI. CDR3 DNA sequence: TGCGCCAGCAAGACAGACCTAGCCAAAAACATTCAGTACTTC. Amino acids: CASKTDLAKNIQYF.

The CDR3 loop reads CASSLAPGYNTDTQYF. For the CDR3, the DNA is TGTGCCAGCAGCTTAGCCCCAGGGTATAACACAGATACGCAGTATTTT. The chain couples TRBV11-2 to TRBJ2-3; weak D call: TRBD1 (5 bases). The CDR3 totals 16 residues. CDR1 and CDR2 (germline): SGHAT, FQNNGV. Between the trimmed V and J ends, which lost 1 base and 2 bases, there was a span of 13 bases.

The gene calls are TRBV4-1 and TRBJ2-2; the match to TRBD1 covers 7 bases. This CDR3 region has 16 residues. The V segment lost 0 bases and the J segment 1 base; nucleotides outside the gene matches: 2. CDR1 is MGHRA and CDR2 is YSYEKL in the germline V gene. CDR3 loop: CASSQEQGLNTGELFF. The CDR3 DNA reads TGCGCCAGCAGCCAAGAACAGGGGCTGAACACCGGGGAGCTGTTTTTT.

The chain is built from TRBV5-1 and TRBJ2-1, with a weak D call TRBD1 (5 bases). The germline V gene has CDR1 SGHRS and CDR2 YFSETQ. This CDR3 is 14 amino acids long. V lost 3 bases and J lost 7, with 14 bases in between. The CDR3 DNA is TGCGCCAGCAGCTCTGGGGCTGATGGGAATGAGCAGTTCTTC. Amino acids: CASSSGADGNEQFF.